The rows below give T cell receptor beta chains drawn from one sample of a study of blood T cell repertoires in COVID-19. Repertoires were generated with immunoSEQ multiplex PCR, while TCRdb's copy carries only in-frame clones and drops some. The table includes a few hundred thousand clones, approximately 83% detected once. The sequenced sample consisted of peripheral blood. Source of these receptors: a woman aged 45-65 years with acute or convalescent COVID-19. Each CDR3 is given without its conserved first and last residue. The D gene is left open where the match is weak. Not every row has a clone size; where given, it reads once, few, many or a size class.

cdr3_aa: ATQGPYGYT; clone_size: -; j_call: TRBJ1-2; v_call: TRBV19; d_call: -
cdr3_aa: AIQGTGNTGELF; clone_size: -; j_call: TRBJ2-2; v_call: TRBV10-3; d_call: TRBD1
cdr3_aa: ASSIGEGQWDGYT; clone_size: -; j_call: TRBJ1-2; v_call: TRBV19; d_call: -
cdr3_aa: ASSQGVSGAYNEQF; clone_size: -; j_call: TRBJ2-1; v_call: TRBV14; d_call: -
cdr3_aa: ASSGSGQSIFAYNEQF; clone_size: -; j_call: TRBJ2-1; v_call: TRBV28; d_call: -
cdr3_aa: ASSHRGGTEAF; clone_size: once; j_call: TRBJ1-1; v_call: TRBV6-1; d_call: TRBD1
cdr3_aa: ATSVGWSSYEQY; clone_size: -; j_call: TRBJ2-7; v_call: TRBV19; d_call: -
cdr3_aa: AISGLADTMRTGELF; clone_size: -; j_call: TRBJ2-2; v_call: TRBV10-3; d_call: TRBD2
cdr3_aa: ASTDDRVRGYT; clone_size: -; j_call: TRBJ1-2; v_call: TRBV12-3/TRBV12-4; d_call: TRBD1
cdr3_aa: ASSDTGQGAYGYT; clone_size: -; j_call: TRBJ1-2; v_call: TRBV3-1/TRBV3-2; d_call: TRBD1
cdr3_aa: ASSFGQPSSYNEQF; clone_size: once; j_call: TRBJ2-1; v_call: TRBV5-4; d_call: -
cdr3_aa: ASSQGTGSYEQY; clone_size: -; j_call: TRBJ2-7; v_call: TRBV23-1; d_call: TRBD1
cdr3_aa: ASMGGGRGNTIY; clone_size: -; j_call: TRBJ1-3; v_call: TRBV28; d_call: -
cdr3_aa: ASSLWDRVAYEQY; clone_size: once; j_call: TRBJ2-7; v_call: TRBV28; d_call: TRBD1
cdr3_aa: ATSSLLGTQY; clone_size: -; j_call: TRBJ2-5; v_call: TRBV15; d_call: -
cdr3_aa: ASSRTTGTAPYYGYT; clone_size: -; j_call: TRBJ1-2; v_call: TRBV28; d_call: TRBD1
cdr3_aa: ASSVGAGSQETQY; clone_size: once; j_call: TRBJ2-5; v_call: TRBV9; d_call: TRBD2
cdr3_aa: ASSEAGTLTYEQY; clone_size: -; j_call: TRBJ2-7; v_call: TRBV27; d_call: -
cdr3_aa: ASSRPAGGPDTQY; clone_size: -; j_call: TRBJ2-3; v_call: TRBV21-1; d_call: -
cdr3_aa: ASSQERRSDYGYT; clone_size: -; j_call: TRBJ1-2; v_call: TRBV4-3; d_call: -
cdr3_aa: ASSSGQGDADTQY; clone_size: -; j_call: TRBJ2-3; v_call: TRBV7-2; d_call: TRBD1
cdr3_aa: ASSRGAGTYEQY; clone_size: few; j_call: TRBJ2-7; v_call: TRBV5-4; d_call: -
cdr3_aa: ASSQEGTSGREQF; clone_size: -; j_call: TRBJ2-1; v_call: TRBV4-1; d_call: TRBD2
cdr3_aa: ASSWTAGFTGELF; clone_size: -; j_call: TRBJ2-2; v_call: TRBV5-4; d_call: -
cdr3_aa: ARSFGLRTY; clone_size: -; j_call: TRBJ2-7; v_call: TRBV5-3; d_call: -
cdr3_aa: ASSLEGTEESPLH; clone_size: -; j_call: TRBJ1-6; v_call: TRBV5-1; d_call: TRBD1
cdr3_aa: ASSSITAGIETQY; clone_size: -; j_call: TRBJ2-5; v_call: TRBV28; d_call: TRBD2
cdr3_aa: ASSSGQGYT; clone_size: once; j_call: TRBJ1-2; v_call: TRBV7-3; d_call: -
cdr3_aa: ASSLGSWEAF; clone_size: -; j_call: TRBJ1-1; v_call: TRBV28; d_call: -
cdr3_aa: ASSQDVDRGRGYT; clone_size: -; j_call: TRBJ1-2; v_call: TRBV4-2; d_call: TRBD1
cdr3_aa: ASSPYFRDRGSVGLF; clone_size: -; j_call: TRBJ1-4; v_call: TRBV4-1; d_call: TRBD1
cdr3_aa: AIGRGNTGELF; clone_size: -; j_call: TRBJ2-2; v_call: TRBV10-3; d_call: -
cdr3_aa: ASGRGADPQETQY; clone_size: -; j_call: TRBJ2-5; v_call: TRBV19; d_call: -
cdr3_aa: AVASSGNTIY; clone_size: -; j_call: TRBJ1-3; v_call: TRBV10-3; d_call: -
cdr3_aa: ASRDLAEITDTQY; clone_size: -; j_call: TRBJ2-3; v_call: TRBV10-2; d_call: TRBD2
cdr3_aa: ASSLGTRQETQY; clone_size: few; j_call: TRBJ2-5; v_call: TRBV5-4; d_call: -
cdr3_aa: ASSLRTTSYEQY; clone_size: -; j_call: TRBJ2-7; v_call: TRBV5-4; d_call: -